The T cell receptor beta chain described here comes from a study of Graves' ophthalmopathy and Graves' hyperthyroidism. This clonotype came up many times. Amplification of TCR beta CDR3 regions used RNA transcripts. The first round was an RT-PCR with HTBI primers, and the second round was a multiplex PCR. From the multiplex PCR reads, TCRdb called clonotypes with MiXCR, one entry per CDR3 protein. The profile shows approximately 210,000 distinct CDR3 sequences, approximately 29% of them singletons. The TCR sequence derives from a man over 45 with Graves' ophthalmopathy. The sequenced sample was peripheral blood.

CDR3 sequence: CASSLVPGSAYEQYF. DNA of the CDR3: TGCGCCAGCAGCTTGGTACCGGGATCGGCCTACGAGCAGTACTTC. This sequence joins TRBV5-1 and TRBJ2-7; tentatively, D is TRBD2 (5 bases). The germline V gene encodes CDR1 SGHRS and CDR2 YFSETQ. V gave up 0 bases and J gave up 2 bases, with 12 bases separating them. CDR3 length: 15 residues.